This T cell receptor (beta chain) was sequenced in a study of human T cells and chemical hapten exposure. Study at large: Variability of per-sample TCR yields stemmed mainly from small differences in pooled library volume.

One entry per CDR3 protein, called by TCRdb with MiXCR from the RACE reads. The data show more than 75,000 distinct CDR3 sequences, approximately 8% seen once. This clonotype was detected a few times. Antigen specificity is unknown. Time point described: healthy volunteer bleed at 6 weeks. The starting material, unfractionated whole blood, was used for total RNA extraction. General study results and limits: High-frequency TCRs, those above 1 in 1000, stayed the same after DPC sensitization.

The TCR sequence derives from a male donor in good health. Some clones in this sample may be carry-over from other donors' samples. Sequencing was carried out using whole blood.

CDR3 loop: CASSVGQGISGANVLTF. As DNA, the CDR3 is TGTGCCAGCAGCGTTGGACAGGGAATTTCTGGGGCCAACGTCCTGACTTTC. The chain links TRBV5-5 to TRBJ2-6; TRBD1 agrees at 8 bases. Germline V gene data show CDR1 as SGHKS and CDR2 as YYEKEE (reference sequence). The trim removed 4 bases at V and 1 base at J, leaving 7 bases unmatched. This CDR3 has 17 amino acids. The entire variable domain, with the rest obtained from reference TRBV5-5 and TRBJ2-6, is as follows: DAGVTQSPTHLIKTRGQQVTLRCSPISGHKSVSWYQQVLGQGPQFIFQYYEKEERGRGNFPDRFSARQFPNYSSELNVNALLLGDSALYLCASSVGQGISGANVLTFGAGSRLTVL.